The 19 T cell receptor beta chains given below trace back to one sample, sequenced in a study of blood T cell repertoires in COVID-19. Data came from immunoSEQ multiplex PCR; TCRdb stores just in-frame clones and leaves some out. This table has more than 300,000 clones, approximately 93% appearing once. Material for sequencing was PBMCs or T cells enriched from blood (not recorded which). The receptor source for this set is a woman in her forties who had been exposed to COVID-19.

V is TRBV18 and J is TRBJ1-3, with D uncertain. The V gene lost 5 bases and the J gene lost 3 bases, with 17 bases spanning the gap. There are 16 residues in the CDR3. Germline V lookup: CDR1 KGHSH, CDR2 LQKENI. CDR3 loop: CASSTRPGSLGNTIYF. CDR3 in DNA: TGTGCCAGCTCAACCCGACCGGGGAGCCTTGGAAACACCATATATTTT. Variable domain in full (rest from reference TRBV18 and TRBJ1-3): NAGVMQNPRHLVRRRGQEARLRCSPMKGHSHVYWYRQLPEEGLKFMVYLQKENIIDESGMPKERFSAEFPKEGPSILRIQQVVRGDSAAYFCASSTRPGSLGNTIYFGEGSWLTVV.

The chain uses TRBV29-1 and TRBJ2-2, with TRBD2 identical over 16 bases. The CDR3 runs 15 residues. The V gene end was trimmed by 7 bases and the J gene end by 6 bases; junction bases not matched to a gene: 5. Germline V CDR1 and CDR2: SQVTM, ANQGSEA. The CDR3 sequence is CSAGLAGGPAGELFF. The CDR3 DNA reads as TGCAGCGCGGGACTAGCGGGAGGGCCCGCCGGGGAGCTGTTTTTT.

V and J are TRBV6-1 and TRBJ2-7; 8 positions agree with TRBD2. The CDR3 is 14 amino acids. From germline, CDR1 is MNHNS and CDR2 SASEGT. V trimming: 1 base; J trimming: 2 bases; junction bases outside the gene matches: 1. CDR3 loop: CASSEGGGPYEQYF. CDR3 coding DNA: TGTGCCAGCAGTGAAGGCGGGGGGCCCTACGAGCAGTACTTC.

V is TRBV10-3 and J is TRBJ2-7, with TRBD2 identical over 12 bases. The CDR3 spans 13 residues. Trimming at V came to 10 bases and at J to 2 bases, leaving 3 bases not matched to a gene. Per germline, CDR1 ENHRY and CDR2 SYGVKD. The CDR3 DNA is TGTGCCACCCTAGCGGGAGGGGCCTACGAGCAGTACTTC. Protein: CATLAGGAYEQYF.

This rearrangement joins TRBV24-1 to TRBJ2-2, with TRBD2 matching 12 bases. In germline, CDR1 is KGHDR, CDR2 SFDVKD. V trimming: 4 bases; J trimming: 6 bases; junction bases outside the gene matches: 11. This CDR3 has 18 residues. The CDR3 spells CATSETSGSSWDAGELFF. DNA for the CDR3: TGTGCCACCAGTGAGACTAGCGGGAGTTCGTGGGACGCCGGGGAGCTGTTTTTT.

The DNA for the CDR3 is TGTGCCAGCGTCAGGGGTGAGGACGAGCAGTACTTC. Its protein product is CASVRGEDEQYF. The V gene is TRBV12-1, the J gene TRBJ2-7; the table names TRBD1, a call not compared with the DNA. TRBV12-1 is flagged as a pseudogene. There are 12 residues in the CDR3.

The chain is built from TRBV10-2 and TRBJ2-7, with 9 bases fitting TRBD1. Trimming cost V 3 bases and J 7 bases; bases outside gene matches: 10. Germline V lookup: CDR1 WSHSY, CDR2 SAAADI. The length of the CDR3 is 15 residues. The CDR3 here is CASSETGTGFEEQYF. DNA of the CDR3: TGCGCCAGCAGTGAAACCGGGACAGGGTTTGAGGAGCAGTACTTC.

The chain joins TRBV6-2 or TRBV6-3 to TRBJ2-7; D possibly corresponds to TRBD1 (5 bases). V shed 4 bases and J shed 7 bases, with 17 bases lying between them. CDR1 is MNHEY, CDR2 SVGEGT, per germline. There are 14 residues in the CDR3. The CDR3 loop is CASSLSGNPWEQYF. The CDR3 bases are TGTGCCAGCAGTTTGTCAGGGAATCCCTGGGAGCAGTACTTC.

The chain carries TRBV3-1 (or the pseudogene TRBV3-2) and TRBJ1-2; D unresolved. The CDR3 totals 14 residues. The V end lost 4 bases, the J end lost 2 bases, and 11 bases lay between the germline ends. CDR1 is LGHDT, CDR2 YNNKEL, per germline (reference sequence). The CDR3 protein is CASSLPGENYGYTF. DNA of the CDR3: TGTGCCAGCAGCCTGCCCGGGGAGAACTATGGCTACACCTTC.

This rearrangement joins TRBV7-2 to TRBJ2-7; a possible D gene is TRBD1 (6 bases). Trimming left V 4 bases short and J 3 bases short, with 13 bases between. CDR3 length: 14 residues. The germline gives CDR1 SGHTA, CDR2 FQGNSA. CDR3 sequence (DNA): TGTGCCAGCAGCTCCCCGGGACAAAGCTACGAGCAGTACTTC. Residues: CASSSPGQSYEQYF. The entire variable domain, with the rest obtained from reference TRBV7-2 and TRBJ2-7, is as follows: GAGVSQSPSNKVTEKGKDVELRCDPISGHTALYWYRQSLGQGLEFLIYFQGNSAPDKSGLPSDRFSAERTGGSVSTLTIQRTQQEDSAVYLCASSSPGQSYEQYFGPGTRLTVT.

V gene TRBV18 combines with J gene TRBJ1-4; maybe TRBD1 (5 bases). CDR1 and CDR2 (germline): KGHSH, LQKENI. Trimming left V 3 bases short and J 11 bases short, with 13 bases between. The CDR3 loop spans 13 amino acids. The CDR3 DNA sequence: TGTGCCAGCTCACCCCGGTCCGGGGGGAAACTGTTTTTT. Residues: CASSPRSGGKLFF. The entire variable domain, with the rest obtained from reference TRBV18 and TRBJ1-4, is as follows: NAGVMQNPRHLVRRRGQEARLRCSPMKGHSHVYWYRQLPEEGLKFMVYLQKENIIDESGMPKERFSAEFPKEGPSILRIQQVVRGDSAAYFCASSPRSGGKLFFGSGTQLSVL.

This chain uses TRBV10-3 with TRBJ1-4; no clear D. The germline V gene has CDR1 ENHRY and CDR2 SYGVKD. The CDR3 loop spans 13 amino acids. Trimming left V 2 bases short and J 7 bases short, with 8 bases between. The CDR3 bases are TGTGCCATCAGTGAGAGGGAGGGTGAAAAACTGTTTTTT. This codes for CAISEREGEKLFF.

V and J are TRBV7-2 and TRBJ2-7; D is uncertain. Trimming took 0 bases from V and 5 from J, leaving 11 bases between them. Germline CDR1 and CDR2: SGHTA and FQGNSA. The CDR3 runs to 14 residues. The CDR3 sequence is CASSLALGVHEQYF. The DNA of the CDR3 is TGTGCCAGCAGCTTAGCGCTGGGCGTCCACGAGCAGTACTTC.

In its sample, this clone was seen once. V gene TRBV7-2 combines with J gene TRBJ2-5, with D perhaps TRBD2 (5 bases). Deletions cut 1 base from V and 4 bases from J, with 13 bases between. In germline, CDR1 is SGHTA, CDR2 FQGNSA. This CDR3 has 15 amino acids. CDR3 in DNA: TGTGCCAGCAGCTTAGGTCCCGGGATGGTAGAGACCCAGTACTTC. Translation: CASSLGPGMVETQYF.

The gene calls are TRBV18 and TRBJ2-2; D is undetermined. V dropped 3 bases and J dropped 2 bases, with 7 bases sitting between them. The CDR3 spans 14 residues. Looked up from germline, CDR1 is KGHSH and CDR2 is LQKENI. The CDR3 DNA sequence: TGTGCCAGCTCACCCTCACAAAACACCGGGGAGCTGTTTTTT. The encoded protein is CASSPSQNTGELFF.

This chain's CDR3 is CASSRHRGSNYEQYF. DNA for the CDR3: TGTGCCAGCAGCCGTCACAGGGGGTCTAACTACGAGCAGTACTTC. V gene TRBV7-2 combines with J gene TRBJ2-7; 8 nucleotides agree with TRBD1. The CDR3 contains 15 residues. V dropped 5 bases and J dropped 3; count of bases not matched to a gene: 9. Per the germline V gene, CDR1 is SGHTA and CDR2 is FQGNSA.

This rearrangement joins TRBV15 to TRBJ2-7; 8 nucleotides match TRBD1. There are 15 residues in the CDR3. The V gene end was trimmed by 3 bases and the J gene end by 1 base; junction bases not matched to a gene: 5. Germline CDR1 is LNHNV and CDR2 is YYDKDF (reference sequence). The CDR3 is CATSRPGQASYEQYF. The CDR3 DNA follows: TGTGCCACCAGCAGGCCGGGACAGGCTTCCTACGAGCAGTACTTC.

In DNA form, the CDR3 reads TGCGCCAGCAGCTTGCGGGGGGGCCTGGAGACCCAGTACTTC. It encodes CASSLRGGLETQYF. V is TRBV5-1 and J is TRBJ2-5, with 8 bases aligning to TRBD2. This CDR3 region has 14 residues. Germline-derived CDR1 and CDR2 are SGHRS and YFSETQ. The V gene end was trimmed by 1 base and the J gene end by 5 bases; junction bases not matched to a gene: 4.

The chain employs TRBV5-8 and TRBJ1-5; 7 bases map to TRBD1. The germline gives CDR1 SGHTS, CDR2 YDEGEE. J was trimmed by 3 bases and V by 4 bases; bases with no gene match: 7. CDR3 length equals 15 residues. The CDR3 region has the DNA TGTGCCAGCAGCCCCGGACAGGATATCAATCAGCCCCAGCATTTT. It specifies CASSPGQDINQPQHF.